The rows below give T cell receptor beta chains drawn from one sample of a study of T cells expressing NK-cell markers. With the 5' RACE reads reprocessed, TCRdb shows one record per CDR3 protein and no DNA. The sample table includes a few hundred thousand distinct CDR3 sequences. Sequenced input: blood T cells: a sorted CD56 or NKG2C T cell subset, CD4+ or CD8+ T cells, or bulk PBMC T cells (not recorded which). The receptors stem from a man aged 18 to 69 in good health. CDR3s include the opening cysteine and the closing phenylalanine or tryptophan.

TRBJ2-3,17,TRBV12-3/TRBV12-4,CASSHPPSGGPSDTQYF
TRBJ2-7,15,TRBV20-1,CSASGQGTYSYEQYF
TRBJ1-2,12,TRBV29-1,CSVPGANYGYTF
TRBJ1-2,17,TRBV18,CASSPPSSGQGNYGYTF
TRBJ1-2,15,TRBV29-1,CSVAALQGAFRGYTF
TRBJ1-1,13,TRBV6-6,CASISGVNTEAFF
TRBJ2-5,14,TRBV20-1,CSAPRQGVGETQYF
TRBJ2-7,15,TRBV9,CASSVDGTSTREQYF
TRBJ2-3,18,TRBV28,CASSEPEAGGQGADTQYF
TRBJ2-7,11,TRBV29-1,CSVKTGREQYF
TRBJ1-2,14,TRBV5-1,CASSSRGQAQGYTF
TRBJ2-3,14,TRBV20-1,CSARERKGADTQYF
TRBJ1-1,15,TRBV21-1,CASNTGRGGVTEAFF
TRBJ2-7,12,TRBV24-1,CATSNSGYEQYF
TRBJ2-7,15,TRBV11-2,CASSFRRTDSYEQYF
TRBJ2-4,16,TRBV23-1,CASTGRPGCGKNIQYF
TRBJ2-1,14,TRBV2,CASMSVWEENEQFF
TRBJ2-1,15,TRBV27,CASSSAGVRAHEQFF
TRBJ2-2,15,TRBV5-1,CASREYKGNTGELFF
TRBJ1-2,15,TRBV18,CASSPQDRWGYGYTF
TRBJ1-1,16,TRBV29-1,CSVVGGRQGLNTEAFF
TRBJ1-5,15,TRBV7-8,CASSLTLDSNQPQHF
TRBJ1-5,13,TRBV20-1,CSASLKQGQPQHF
TRBJ2-1,15,TRBV20-1,CSAARRGGIYNEQFF